Listed here are 25 T cell receptor beta chains from one sample, sequenced in a study of T-cell reconstitution after alpha-beta-depleted transplantation in children. Construction of the TCRbeta library involved unique molecular identifiers. MiXCR, run by TCRdb on the PCR reads, gives a single entry per CDR3 protein. Found here are about 110,000 distinct CDR3 sequences, 5.5% to 7% of them singletons; the top ten hold more than 20%. Specimen: PBMCs, mostly from graft donor cells, collected 360 days after TCRalphabeta/CD19-depleted stem cell transplant. These receptors all stem from a male patient between 2 and 10 years old who had a stem cell transplant for acute lymphoblastic leukemia, so the T cells may come from the graft donor.

This clonotype was found many times. The chain couples TRBV5-1 to TRBJ1-2; D is perhaps TRBD1 (6 bases). CDR3 length equals 13 residues. V was pared by 0 bases and J by 6 bases, with 9 bases between. Looked up from germline, CDR1 is SGHRS and CDR2 is YFSETQ. In nucleotides, the CDR3 is TGCGCCAGCAGCTTGGACGGGGGCAATGGCTACACCTTC. It codes for CASSLDGGNGYTF.

This clonotype was observed a few times. The chain joins TRBV7-8 to TRBJ2-5, with D maybe TRBD2 (7 bases). From germline, CDR1 is SGHVS and CDR2 FQNEAQ. The CDR3 extends over 14 amino acids. Trimming took 5 bases from V and 1 from J, leaving 11 bases between them. The CDR3 region is CASSLGGPQETQYF. CDR3 nucleotide sequence: TGTGCCAGCAGCCTGGGGGGGCCCCAAGAGACCCAGTACTTC.

The V gene is TRBV9, the J gene TRBJ2-3; D gene unclear. Per the germline V gene, CDR1 is SGDLS and CDR2 is YYNGEE. The CDR3 spans 14 residues. Trimming shortened V by 1 base and J by 3 bases, and 9 bases separated the two germline ends. CDR3 coding DNA: TGTGCCAGCAGCGTAAAGAAGGGAACAGATACGCAGTATTTT. Translation gives CASSVKKGTDTQYF.

This clonotype has a count of ten or more. CDR3 sequence (DNA): TGTGCCAGCAGTTCCTACCTCGGACTAGCGGGAGGGTCGAACACCGGGGAGCTGTTTTTT. This sequence encodes CASSSYLGLAGGSNTGELFF. This chain connects TRBV27 to TRBJ2-2; 15 bases are a match to TRBD2. Unmatched junction bases numbered 9, after V lost 4 bases and J lost 0 bases. This CDR3 is built from 20 residues. The V gene's germline CDR1 is MNHEY and CDR2 SMNVEV (reference sequence).

This clonotype has ten or more counts. The gene calls are TRBV25-1 and TRBJ2-5; maybe TRBD2 (7 bases). Germline lookup yields CDR1 MGHDK and CDR2 SYGVNS. The CDR3 extends over 16 amino acids. The V end was cut by 0 bases, the J end by 5 bases, with 16 bases between. CDR3 DNA sequence: TGTGCCAGCAGTGAATACACAGGGAGGGTCGGCGAGACCCAGTACTTC. As protein: CASSEYTGRVGETQYF.

At least ten counts were recorded for this clonotype. This chain connects TRBV29-1 to TRBJ2-7; a possible D gene is TRBD2 (7 bases). Germline V lookup: CDR1 SQVTM, CDR2 ANQGSEA. V lost 4 bases to trimming and J lost 0 bases, with 13 bases between them. The CDR3 has 14 residues. The CDR3 nucleotides read TGCAGCGTTGGAGGGGGGGGGACCTCCTACGAGCAGTACTTC. It codes for CSVGGGGTSYEQYF.

This clonotype has at least ten counts. This chain joins TRBV12-3 or TRBV12-4 and TRBJ2-4; a weak D match, TRBD2 (6 bases). V gave up 1 base and J gave up 12 bases, with 19 bases separating them. The CDR3 is 15 residues long. CDR3 amino acids: CASSLVGTGEGAQYF. The DNA of the CDR3 is TGTGCCAGCAGTTTAGTTGGGACGGGGGAAGGGGCTCAGTACTTC.

This clonotype came up many times. This chain joins TRBV6-2 or TRBV6-3 and TRBJ2-3; TRBD2 matches at 9 bases. The CDR3 is made up of 15 amino acids. Trimming cost V 6 bases and J 2 bases; bases outside gene matches: 6. Germline V lookup: CDR1 MNHEY, CDR2 SVGEGT. The CDR3 region has the DNA TGTGCCAGCAGCCATAGCGGGGGATTCACAGATACGCAGTATTTT. Amino acid sequence: CASSHSGGFTDTQYF.

This clonotype was picked up a small number of times. The chain employs TRBV29-1 and TRBJ2-2; 10 bases line up with TRBD2. The germline V gene has CDR1 SQVTM and CDR2 ANQGSEA. With 7 bases clipped from V and 5 bases from J, the junction kept 10 bases outside the gene matches. The CDR3 covers 15 residues. The chain's CDR3 is CSAEGASGRTGELFF. CDR3 DNA: TGCAGCGCGGAGGGGGCTAGCGGGAGAACCGGGGAGCTGTTTTTT.

This clonotype was detected ten times or more. The DNA of the CDR3 is TGCAGCGTTGCCCCGGGACAGGTGAACACTGAAGCTTTCTTT. This encodes CSVAPGQVNTEAFF. V gene TRBV29-1 combines with J gene TRBJ1-1, with 8 positions matching TRBD1. Germline V CDR1 and CDR2: SQVTM, ANQGSEA. J lost 0 bases, V lost 4 bases, and 4 bases had no gene match. The CDR3 consists of 14 residues.

This clonotype came up many times. J is TRBJ2-5 and V is TRBV5-1; a weak D match, TRBD2 (6 bases). The germline V gene has CDR1 SGHRS and CDR2 YFSETQ. The CDR3 sequence is 14 residues long. Trimming left V 4 bases short and J 1 base short, with 11 bases between. For the CDR3, the DNA is TGCGCCAGCAGCCTATGGGGGGTCCAAGAGACCCAGTACTTC. Translating it yields CASSLWGVQETQYF.

This clonotype occurred many times. This rearrangement joins TRBV9 to TRBJ2-1, with D possibly matching TRBD2 (5 bases). The V gene lost 2 bases and the J gene lost 4 bases, with 13 bases spanning the gap. CDR1 is SGDLS and CDR2 is YYNGEE in the germline V gene. The CDR3 consists of 15 residues. The CDR3 sequence: CASSVDGVSYNEQFF. The CDR3, as DNA: TGTGCCAGCAGCGTCGACGGGGTCAGTTACAATGAGCAGTTCTTC.

This clonotype showed up just a few times. The gene calls are TRBV18 and TRBJ1-2, with TRBD1 as a possible D gene (5 bases). Between the trimmed V and J ends, which lost 0 bases and 7 bases, there was a span of 15 bases. Germline V lookup: CDR1 KGHSH, CDR2 LQKENI. This CDR3 region has 15 residues. The CDR3 coding sequence is TGTGCCAGCTCACCACCGGGAAGGGGAACTACTGGCTACACCTTC. This gives the protein CASSPPGRGTTGYTF.

This clonotype was observed at least ten times. The chain couples TRBV29-1 to TRBJ2-7; D tentatively fits TRBD1 or TRBD2 (5 bases each). Germline V lookup: CDR1 SQVTM, CDR2 ANQGSEA. Between the trimmed V and J ends, which lost 4 bases and 2 bases, there was a span of 12 bases. The CDR3 consists of 13 residues. The CDR3 here is CSVGRDPPYEQYF. CDR3 sequence (DNA): TGCAGCGTTGGAAGGGACCCTCCCTACGAGCAGTACTTC.

The table lists this clonotype with many counts. The gene calls are TRBV7-9 and TRBJ2-7; D unclear. Germline V gene sequence: CDR1 SEHNR, CDR2 FQNEAQ (reference sequence). Trimming took off 2 bases at V and 7 bases at J, with 12 bases between the two ends. CDR3 length: 13 amino acids. CDR3 bases: TGTGCCAGCAGCTTATCCCTCCGGTGGGAGCAGTACTTC. It yields the protein CASSLSLRWEQYF.

This clonotype was observed many times. The chain uses TRBV7-9 and TRBJ2-1, with 9 bases aligning to TRBD2. Trimming took 5 bases from V and 8 from J; bases not matched to a gene: 10. The CDR3 extends over 15 amino acids. CDR1 and CDR2 (germline): SEHNR, FQNEAQ (reference sequence). The CDR3 sequence: CASSPVVAGAHEQFF. The CDR3 region has the DNA TGTGCCAGCAGCCCCGTGGTAGCGGGAGCCCATGAGCAGTTCTTC.

This clonotype was seen at least ten times. The chain employs TRBV7-9 and TRBJ2-5; D is unclear. Trimming took 2 bases from V and 0 from J, leaving 10 bases between them. This CDR3 is built from 15 residues. The germline gives CDR1 SEHNR, CDR2 FQNEAQ (reference sequence). CDR3 in DNA: TGTGCCAGCAGCTTAATCCCGAGGTACCAAGAGACCCAGTACTTC. Its translation is CASSLIPRYQETQYF.

This clonotype appeared many times. The gene calls are TRBV10-3 and TRBJ2-5; 9 nucleotides line up with TRBD2. Looked up from germline, CDR1 is ENHRY and CDR2 is SYGVKD. With V trimmed by 6 bases and J by 3 bases, 11 bases remained unmatched. CDR3 length: 16 residues. CDR3 coding DNA: TGTGCCATCAGCCCGCTGGGCGGGAGGGCCGAAGAGACCCAGTACTTC. It specifies CAISPLGGRAEETQYF.

The sample holds many counts of this clonotype. This sequence joins TRBV10-3 and TRBJ1-5; D possibly corresponds to TRBD1 (6 bases). The germline CDR1 and CDR2 sequences are ENHRY and SYGVKD. This CDR3 spans 14 amino acids. Trimming cost V 0 bases and J 6 bases, with 9 bases left between them. DNA for the CDR3: TGTGCCATCAGTGAGTCCGGGGGGCCTCAGCCCCAGCATTTT. This codes for CAISESGGPQPQHF.

This chain uses TRBV5-5 with TRBJ1-1; 11 bases match TRBD1. The length of the CDR3 is 15 residues. Per germline, CDR1 SGHKS and CDR2 YYEKEE (reference sequence). V was clipped by 6 bases and J by 1 base; unmatched bases: 5. CDR3 in amino acids: CASTGQGAGNTEAFF. The CDR3 coding sequence is TGTGCCAGCACCGGACAGGGGGCGGGGAACACTGAAGCTTTCTTT.

This clonotype was seen a few times. This chain joins TRBV11-2 and TRBJ1-2; D not resolved. This CDR3 has 16 residues. V was shortened by 5 bases and J by 5 bases, with 21 bases between the two germline ends. In germline, CDR1 is SGHAT, CDR2 FQNNGV. CDR3 region: CASSHTYSDRGYGYTF. The CDR3 coding sequence is TGTGCCAGCAGCCACACATATAGTGATCGAGGATATGGCTACACCTTC.

This clonotype has at least ten counts. CDR3 DNA sequence: TGCGCCAGCAGCTTGGCTCTTTGGGGACACGAGCAGTACTTC. Its protein is CASSLALWGHEQYF. This chain connects TRBV5-1 to TRBJ2-7; either TRBD1 or TRBD2 may supply D (5 bases each). The germline V gene encodes CDR1 SGHRS and CDR2 YFSETQ. V lost 0 bases and J 5 bases, leaving 12 bases between the germline ends. This CDR3 contains 14 residues. Looking up the rest from reference TRBV5-1 and TRBJ2-7 gives the full variable domain: KAGVTQTPRYLIKTRGQQVTLSCSPISGHRSVSWYQQTPGQGLQFLFEYFSETQRNKGNFPGRFSGRQFSNSRSEMNVSTLELGDSALYLCASSLALWGHEQYFGPGTRLTVT.

There are many counts of this clonotype. The rearrangement links TRBV12-3 or TRBV12-4 to TRBJ2-3; D is unclear. Trimming took 10 bases from V and 4 from J, leaving 6 bases between them. The CDR3 is 10 amino acids. This chain's CDR3 is CATKADTQYF. The DNA of the CDR3 is TGTGCCACCAAGGCAGATACGCAGTATTTT.

This rearrangement joins TRBV11-1 to TRBJ2-1, with D possibly TRBD2 on 6 matching bases. V dropped 4 bases and J dropped 2 bases, with 21 bases sitting between them. This CDR3 has 18 amino acids. Per germline, CDR1 SGHAT and CDR2 FQDESV (reference sequence). The CDR3 bases are TGTGCCAGCAGCTCCCCCCGTTTGGGGGGTGAACCCTACAATGAGCAGTTCTTC. Translating gives CASSSPRLGGEPYNEQFF.

The J gene is TRBJ2-2, the V gene TRBV11-3; D is perhaps TRBD2 (5 bases). Trimming took 3 bases from V and 1 from J, leaving 9 bases between them. CDR1 is SGHNT, CDR2 YENEEA, per germline. The CDR3 totals 15 residues. CDR3 DNA sequence: TGTGCCAGCAGCTTTAAAGCGGAGAACACCGGGGAGCTGTTTTTT. Its protein is CASSFKAENTGELFF.